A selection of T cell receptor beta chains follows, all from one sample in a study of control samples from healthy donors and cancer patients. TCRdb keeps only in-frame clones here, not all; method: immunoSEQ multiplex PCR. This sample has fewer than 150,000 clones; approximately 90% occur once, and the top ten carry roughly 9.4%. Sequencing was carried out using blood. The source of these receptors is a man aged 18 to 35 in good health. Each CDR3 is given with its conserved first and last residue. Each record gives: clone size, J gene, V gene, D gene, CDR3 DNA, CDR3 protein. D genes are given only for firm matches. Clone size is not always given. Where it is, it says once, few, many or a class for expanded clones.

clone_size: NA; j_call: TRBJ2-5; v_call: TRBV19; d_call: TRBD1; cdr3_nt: TGTGCCAGTAGTTCTTGGACAGGGGAGGAGACCCAGTACTTC; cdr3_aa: CASSSWTGEETQYF
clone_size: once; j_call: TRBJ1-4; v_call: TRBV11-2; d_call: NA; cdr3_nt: TGTACCAGCAACCACGTTGGACAAGCGGAAAAACTGTTTTTT; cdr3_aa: CTSNHVGQAEKLFF
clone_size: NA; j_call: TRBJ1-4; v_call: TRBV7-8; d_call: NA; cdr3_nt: TGTGCCAGCAGCTTAGCGCGGGACGGGTTTGGGGAAAAACTGTTTTTT; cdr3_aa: CASSLARDGFGEKLFF
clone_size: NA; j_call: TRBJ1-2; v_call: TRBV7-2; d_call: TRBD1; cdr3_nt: TGTGCCAGCAGCTTAGCGTGGGCAGGGGGGGCTGGCTACACCTTC; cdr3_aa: CASSLAWAGGAGYTF
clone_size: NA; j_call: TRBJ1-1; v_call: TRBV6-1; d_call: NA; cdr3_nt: TGTGCCAGCAGTGAAGCGAAGGTCTTTGAAGCTTTCTTT; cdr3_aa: CASSEAKVFEAFF
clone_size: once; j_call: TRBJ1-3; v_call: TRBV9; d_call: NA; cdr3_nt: TGTGCCAGCAGCGTAGCTGGAGGGCCTGGAAACACCATATATTTT; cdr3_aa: CASSVAGGPGNTIYF
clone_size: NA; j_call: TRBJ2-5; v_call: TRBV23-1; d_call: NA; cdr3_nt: TGCGCCAGCCCAACAGGGAGGGAAAGGAGGGAGACCCAGTACTTC; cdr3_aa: CASPTGRERRETQYF
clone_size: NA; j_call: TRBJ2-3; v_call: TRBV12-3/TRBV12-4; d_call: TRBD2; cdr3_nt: TGTGCCAGCAGGGGACTAGCGCCAGATACGCAGTATTTT; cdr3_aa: CASRGLAPDTQYF
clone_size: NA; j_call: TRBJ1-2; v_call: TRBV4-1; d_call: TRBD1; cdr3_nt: TGCGCCAGCAGCCAAGCGGGACAGTCGCTTTTTGGCTACACCTTC; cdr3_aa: CASSQAGQSLFGYTF
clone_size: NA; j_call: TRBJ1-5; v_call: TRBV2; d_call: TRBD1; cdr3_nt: TGTGCCAGCAGCGGGACAGGGACGAATCAGCCCCAGCATTTT; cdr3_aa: CASSGTGTNQPQHF
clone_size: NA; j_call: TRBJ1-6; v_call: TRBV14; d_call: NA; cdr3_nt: TGTGCCAGCAGCCAAGGAAGAGGCACTGCCCTTTCTCCCCTCCACTTT; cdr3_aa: CASSQGRGTALSPLHF
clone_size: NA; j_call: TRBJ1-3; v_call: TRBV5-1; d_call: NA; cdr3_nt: TGCGCCAGCAGCTTGGTTGGAGGCGGCTCTGGAAACACCATATATTTT; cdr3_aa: CASSLVGGGSGNTIYF